This T cell receptor (beta chain) derives from a study of pediatric ulcerative colitis. Sequenced by immunoSEQ multiplex PCR; TCRdb stores in-frame clones only, minus some. The sample includes a few thousand clones, 89% of them seen just once. From germline, CDR1 is MNHEY and CDR2 SMNVEV (reference sequence). V was clipped by 5 bases and J by 0 bases; unmatched bases: 9. This CDR3 contains 17 residues. V and J are TRBV27 and TRBJ1-5, with 8 bases aligning to TRBD1. The source of this sequence is a boy aged 10-17 years with mild ulcerative colitis. The sequenced sample consisted of blood. The CDR3, as DNA: TGTGCCAGCAGTCGACGACAGGGGATTTATAGCAATCAGCCCCAGCATTTT. Translating gives CASSRRQGIYSNQPQHF.